A single sample is the source of the 14 T cell receptor beta chains below, sequenced in a study of shared clonotypes between healthy human individuals (dated by TCRdb to 2018 to 2020). Preparation of the library involved the immunoSEQ multiplex PCR assay. TCRdb's version of the immuneACCESS table is confined to in-frame rearrangements and falls short of the full clone set. An unresolved V gene accounts for under half of the shortfall where checked; the remainder is of unknown origin. The sample records approximately 2,000,000 clones, about nine tenths of which are singletons. In total, the top ten clones hold around 0.35% of the sample. Sequencing used naive CD4+ T cells from PBMCs. Per the publication, the cell subset or site label means: CD45RA+ positively selected. Receptors originate from a man between 18 and 29 years old in good health. Some clones in this sample may be carry-over from other donors' samples.

Note on this clone: Other nucleotide sequences from this sample produce the same CDR3. The chain uses TRBV30 and TRBJ2-5; no clear D. Trimming took 0 bases from V and 5 from J, leaving 4 bases between them. Germline V lookup: CDR1 GTSNPN, CDR2 SVGIG (reference sequence). The CDR3 has 11 residues. The CDR3 sequence is CAWSVQETQYF. The CDR3 coding sequence is TGTGCCTGGAGTGTACAGGAGACCCAGTACTTC.

This clone was observed a single time. The chain links TRBV10-1 to TRBJ2-7; 14 bases map to TRBD2. V was clipped by 0 bases and J by 6 bases; unmatched bases: 1. This CDR3 has 15 residues. Germline CDR1 and CDR2: WNHNN and SYGVQD (reference sequence). Here the CDR3 DNA reads TGCGCCAGCAGTGAGTCGACTAGCGGGAGGGGCGAGCAGTACTTC. Translated, it gives CASSESTSGRGEQYF.

The chain couples TRBV23-1 to TRBJ2-7; the D gene is possibly TRBD1 (5 bases). TRBV23-1 is designated an ORF whose function remains uncertain. The CDR3 runs to 16 residues. Trimming removed 7 bases from V and 4 bases from J, with 23 bases in between. The CDR3 nucleotides are TGCGCCAGCAAAAATCCGGCTCTGGGGCCTTATTACGAGCAGTACTTC. Protein sequence: CASKNPALGPYYEQYF.

V usage is TRBV30 and J usage is TRBJ1-2; TRBD1 matches 12 bases. After removal of 5 bases from V and 7 bases from J, the junction contained 8 bases not matched to a gene. There are 14 residues in the CDR3. From germline, CDR1 is GTSNPN and CDR2 SVGIG (reference sequence). Here the CDR3 reads CAWELGQGAGGYTF. DNA for the CDR3: TGTGCCTGGGAACTGGGACAGGGGGCCGGTGGCTACACCTTC. Looking up the rest from reference TRBV30 and TRBJ1-2 gives the full variable domain: SQTIHQWPATLVQPVGSPLSLECTVEGTSNPNLYWYRQAAGRGLQLLFYSVGIGQISSEVPQNLSASRPQDRQFILSSKKLLLSDSGFYLCAWELGQGAGGYTFGSGTRLTVV.

Points on this clone: At one end the junction does not follow the germline gene, possibly because of a read error. The CDR3 spells CASSLSKAYEQYF. The CDR3 DNA is TGTGCCAGCAGCTTATCTAAGGCCTACGAGCAGTACTTC. The chain recombines TRBV28 with TRBJ2-7; D gene unclear. CDR1 and CDR2 (germline): MDHEN, SYDVKM. This CDR3 spans 13 amino acids. Looking up the rest from reference TRBV28 and TRBJ2-7 gives the full variable domain: DVKVTQSSRYLVKRTGEKVFLECVQDMDHENMFWYRQDPGLGLRLIYFSYDVKMKEKGDIPEGYSVSREKKERFSLILESASTNQTSMYLCASSLSKAYEQYFGPGTRLTVT.

The V gene is TRBV5-4, the J gene TRBJ2-7; TRBD1 matches at 9 bases. The CDR3 totals 15 residues. CDR1 and CDR2 from the germline V gene are SGHNT and YYREEE (reference sequence). V shed 1 base, J shed 4 bases, and the junction held 6 bases outside the gene matches. CDR3 protein: CASSLPGTGMYEQYF. DNA of the CDR3: TGTGCCAGCAGCTTGCCCGGGACAGGGATGTACGAGCAGTACTTC.

J is TRBJ2-2 and V is TRBV30; 7 bases agree with TRBD2. The V and J ends lost 4 bases and 4 bases, in that order; junction bases with no gene match: 3. The CDR3 is made up of 13 amino acids. From germline, CDR1 is GTSNPN and CDR2 SVGIG (reference sequence). In nucleotides, the CDR3 is TGTGCCTGGACACGGGAGGCCACCGGGGAGCTGTTTTTT. It encodes CAWTREATGELFF.

The gene calls are TRBV5-6 and TRBJ1-2; D is undetermined. V gave up 0 bases and J gave up 5 bases, with 14 bases separating them. The CDR3 spans 15 residues. Germline V gene sequence: CDR1 SGHDT, CDR2 YYEEEE. The CDR3 DNA sequence: TGTGCCAGCAGCTTGGCTGTGTCCCGCGGATATGGCTACACCTTC. Protein sequence: CASSLAVSRGYGYTF.

Regarding this clone: The same CDR3 also results from other DNA sequences found in this sample. J is TRBJ2-3 and V is TRBV4-1; no clear D. The CDR3 is 13 residues long. Trimming removed 4 bases from V and 3 bases from J, with 8 bases in between. Germline CDR1 MGHRA, CDR2 YSYEKL. The CDR3 loop reads CASSLGPTDTQYF. The CDR3 coding sequence is TGCGCCAGCAGCCTCGGACCGACAGATACGCAGTATTTT.

The chain links TRBV5-4 to TRBJ2-7, with a tentative D call TRBD2 (6 bases). The CDR3 consists of 13 residues. V was clipped by 4 bases and J by 4 bases, with 12 bases between them. Germline V lookup: CDR1 SGHNT, CDR2 YYREEE (reference sequence). CDR3 protein: CASSLSLAYEQYF. The CDR3 DNA is TGTGCCAGCAGCCTTAGCCTAGCGTACGAGCAGTACTTC.

The chain employs TRBV7-9 and TRBJ2-1; possibly TRBD2 for D (6 bases). The CDR3 contains 16 residues. Germline V lookup: CDR1 SEHNR, CDR2 FQNEAQ (reference sequence). Trimming left V 5 bases short and J 2 bases short, with 16 bases between. The CDR3 sequence: CASSGAGRITYNEQFF. Here the CDR3 DNA reads TGTGCCAGCAGCGGGGCGGGGCGGATTACCTACAATGAGCAGTTCTTC.

This clone was recorded only once. The chain has TRBV28 and TRBJ1-1, with D possibly TRBD1 on 5 matching bases. Germline assignment: CDR1 MDHEN and CDR2 SYDVKM. Trimming shortened V by 6 bases and J by 1 base, and 21 bases separated the two germline ends. The CDR3 loop spans 17 amino acids. The CDR3 nucleotides read TGTGCCAGCAGGACTCCCTACTTTGGGGGGAGGAACACTGAAGCTTTCTTT. This gives the protein CASRTPYFGGRNTEAFF.

This chain links TRBV28 with TRBJ2-5, with D possibly called TRBD1 or TRBD2 (5 bases each). Germline V gives CDR1 MDHEN, CDR2 SYDVKM. Trimming left V 4 bases short and J 4 bases short, with 16 bases between. The CDR3 contains 15 residues. CDR3 amino acids: CASSSSSGGGETQYF. DNA of the CDR3: TGTGCCAGCAGTTCCTCCTCCGGTGGGGGAGAGACCCAGTACTTC.

The chain employs TRBV5-1 and TRBJ2-7, with D possibly TRBD1 on 6 matching bases. This CDR3 region has 12 residues. Germline loops: CDR1 SGHRS, CDR2 YFSETQ. The ends were cut back, 4 bases at V and 6 bases at J, with 11 bases in the middle. The CDR3 is CASSPQGSEQYF. The CDR3 bases are TGCGCCAGCAGCCCCCAGGGGTCCGAGCAGTACTTC.